One sample yielded the 5 T cell receptor beta chains listed below, sequenced in a study of T cell responses to AZD1222 COVID-19 vaccine. Sequenced by immunoSEQ multiplex PCR; TCRdb stores in-frame clones only, minus some. The sample lists about 150,000 clones, around 90% occurring once. The sequences come from peripheral blood, collected on day 0 of AZD1222 vaccination. Receptor source: an adult in good health.

Here the CDR3 DNA reads TGTGCCTGGAGTCCTACTGACAGACCCTATGGCTACACCTTC. It is translated as CAWSPTDRPYGYTF. The rearrangement uses TRBV30 and TRBJ1-2; tentatively, D is TRBD1 (5 bases). Germline CDR1 is GTSNPN and CDR2 is SVGIG (reference sequence). The V gene lost 2 bases and the J gene lost 4 bases, with 14 bases spanning the gap. CDR3 length: 14 amino acids.

V is TRBV7-2 and J is TRBJ1-1; 7 bases line up with TRBD1. This CDR3 contains 12 residues. Germline V gives CDR1 SGHTA, CDR2 FQGNSA. V shed 1 base and J 7 bases; nucleotides not matched to a gene: 0. As DNA, the CDR3 is TGTGCCAGCAGCTTAGACAGGGGTGAAGCTTTCTTT. Translation: CASSLDRGEAFF.

This clone appeared once. The chain is built from TRBV7-2 and TRBJ2-1; D possibly corresponds to TRBD1 (5 bases). Per germline, CDR1 SGHTA and CDR2 FQGNSA. Trimming shortened V by 5 bases and J by 8 bases, and 16 bases separated the two germline ends. The CDR3 has 14 amino acids. The CDR3 DNA sequence: TGTGCCAGCAGCCTCCTTATTCAGGGATATGAGCAGTTCTTC. Protein: CASSLLIQGYEQFF.

This chain links TRBV28 with TRBJ1-1, with D hard to call. The CDR3 sequence is 12 residues long. V was clipped by 8 bases and J by 0 bases, with 7 bases between them. Germline V gene data show CDR1 as MDHEN and CDR2 as SYDVKM. The CDR3: CASGVLNTEAFF. CDR3 nucleotide sequence: TGTGCCAGCGGAGTCTTGAACACTGAAGCTTTCTTT. Filled out from reference TRBV28 and TRBJ1-1, the complete variable domain reads DVKVTQSSRYLVKRTGEKVFLECVQDMDHENMFWYRQDPGLGLRLIYFSYDVKMKEKGDIPEGYSVSREKKERFSLILESASTNQTSMYLCASGVLNTEAFFGQGTRLTVV.

The genes are TRBV18 and TRBJ2-5; the match to TRBD1 covers 10 bases. This CDR3 is built from 14 residues. Germline CDR1 reads KGHSH; CDR2 reads LQKENI. V dropped 3 bases and J dropped 5; count of bases not matched to a gene: 3. The CDR3 DNA is TGTGCCAGCTCACCGGACAGGGGGATCGAGACCCAGTACTTC. Translating gives CASSPDRGIETQYF.